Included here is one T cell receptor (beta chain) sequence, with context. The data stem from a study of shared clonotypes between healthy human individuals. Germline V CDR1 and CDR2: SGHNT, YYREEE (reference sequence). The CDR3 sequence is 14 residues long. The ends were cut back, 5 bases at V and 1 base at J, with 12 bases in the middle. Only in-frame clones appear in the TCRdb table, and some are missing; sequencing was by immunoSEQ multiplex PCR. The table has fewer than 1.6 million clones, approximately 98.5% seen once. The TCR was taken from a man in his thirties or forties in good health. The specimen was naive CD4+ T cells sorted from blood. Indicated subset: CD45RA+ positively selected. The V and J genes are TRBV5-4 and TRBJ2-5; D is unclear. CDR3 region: CASRPQILQETQYF. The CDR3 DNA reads TGTGCCAGCAGACCACAGATTCTCCAAGAGACCCAGTACTTC. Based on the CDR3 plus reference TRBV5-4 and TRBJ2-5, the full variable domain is ETGVTQSPTHLIKTRGQQVTLRCSSQSGHNTVSWYQQALGQGPQFIFQYYREEENGRGNFPPRFSGLQFPNYSSELNVNALELDDSALYLCASRPQILQETQYFGPGTRLLVL.